The entry below describes one TCR beta chain. This sample is drawn from a study of blood T cell repertoires in COVID-19. Study in general: Specimens from acute and convalescent COVID-19 originated in the United States, Italy and Spain. Nucleic acid was either cDNA or gDNA, and it came from T cells, B-cell-depleted T cells, or PBMCs.

In the authors' workflow: Scientists estimated how many nucleated cells there were by amplifying reference gene primers. The repertoire was sequenced with immunoSEQ multiplex PCR; TCRdb's copy has only in-frame clones and lacks some. That table supplies the V and J calls and clone size; D and trimming were determined from the DNA. The sample shows just under 150,000 clones, over 70% of them seen only once. This CDR3 comprises 14 residues. The V gene's germline CDR1 is LGHNA and CDR2 YSLEER. The V segment lost 4 bases and the J segment 3 bases; nucleotides outside the gene matches: 0. The chain couples TRBV4-3 to TRBJ2-5; TRBD2 matches at 12 bases. Sequencing was performed on peripheral blood. The TCR comes from a man in his fifties or sixties who had recovered from COVID-19. The CDR3 reads CASSRTSGKETQYF. In nucleotides, the CDR3 is TGCGCCAGCAGCCGGACTAGCGGGAAAGAGACCCAGTACTTC.